Listed here is a single TCR beta chain. The antigen is not known. The length of the CDR3 is 14 residues. V was clipped by 5 bases and J by 8 bases, with 18 bases between them. Germline CDR1 reads GTSNPN; CDR2 reads SVGIG (reference sequence). Here immunoSEQ multiplex PCR was the method, and the copy in TCRdb shows in-frame clones only, minus some. This table has about 98,000 clones, roughly 90% appearing once. These data belong to a study of a mutant IDH1 vaccine in newly diagnosed glioma. Study summary: Treated patients comprised roughly 60% males and about 40% females, mean age 40.4 years. The earlier regimen, radiotherapy, temozolomide, or both, was most often both. Study-wide points: Among patients, 80% to 95% showed immune responses induced by the vaccine. Top-clonotype changes in peripheral T cells seemed unrelated to pseudoprogression.

Time point: baseline, week 1 (first vaccination visit). As to treatment: pre-vaccination baseline after standard-of-care therapy. The chain carries TRBV30 and TRBJ1-4; D uncertain. The TCR sequence derives from a woman aged 50 to 60 with glioma. The source was PBMCs, collected from a glioma patient treated with radiotherapy, temozolomide or both. CDR3 coding DNA: TGTGCCTGGGGTCAATCCAACGGGAAGGAAAAACTGTTTTTT. Encoded protein: CAWGQSNGKEKLFF.